The rows below give T cell receptor beta chains drawn from one sample of a study of T cell responses to AZD1222 COVID-19 vaccine. The protocol was immunoSEQ multiplex PCR, while the TCRdb copy is restricted to in-frame clones and leaves out a portion. The sample yields roughly 140,000 clones, 90% seen once. The starting material was peripheral blood, obtained 28 days after the second AZD1222 dose. The receptors originated from an adult who received the AZD1222 COVID-19 vaccine. Both conserved end residues are part of each CDR3. The D gene is left open where the match is weak. Rows give clone size only sometimes, using once, few, many, or a class for an expanded clone.

v_call: TRBV4-2
j_call: TRBJ2-1
d_call: TRBD2
clone_size: -
cdr3_aa: CASSQVTLAGGNEQFF
cdr3_nt: TGTGCCAGCAGCCAAGTAACACTAGCGGGAGGAAATGAGCAGTTCTTC

v_call: TRBV5-1
j_call: TRBJ2-2
d_call: TRBD2
clone_size: -
cdr3_aa: CASSLIPAGDTGELFF
cdr3_nt: TGCGCCAGCAGCTTGATCCCAGCGGGAGACACCGGGGAGCTGTTTTTT

v_call: TRBV28
j_call: TRBJ2-2
d_call: -
clone_size: -
cdr3_aa: CASSFWQAGELFF
cdr3_nt: TGTGCCAGCAGTTTCTGGCAGGCCGGGGAGCTGTTTTTT

v_call: TRBV14
j_call: TRBJ2-7
d_call: -
clone_size: once
cdr3_aa: CASSHKLGVYEQYF
cdr3_nt: TGTGCCAGCAGCCATAAACTGGGGGTGTACGAGCAGTACTTC

v_call: TRBV2
j_call: TRBJ2-7
d_call: -
clone_size: -
cdr3_aa: CASSEAESRGEQYF
cdr3_nt: TGTGCCAGCAGTGAAGCAGAGAGTCGGGGCGAGCAGTACTTC

v_call: TRBV2
j_call: TRBJ2-2
d_call: -
clone_size: -
cdr3_aa: CASSEGERGTGELFF
cdr3_nt: TGTGCCAGCAGTGAGGGGGAGCGTGGCACCGGGGAGCTGTTTTTT

v_call: TRBV24-1
j_call: TRBJ2-1
d_call: -
clone_size: -
cdr3_aa: CATSDLGHHEQFF
cdr3_nt: TGTGCCACCAGTGATTTGGGACATCATGAGCAGTTCTTC

v_call: TRBV7-8
j_call: TRBJ1-6
d_call: TRBD1
clone_size: -
cdr3_aa: CASSFRTGDSPLHF
cdr3_nt: TGTGCCAGCAGCTTTCGGACAGGGGATTCACCCCTCCACTTT

v_call: TRBV4-1
j_call: TRBJ1-4
d_call: -
clone_size: -
cdr3_aa: CASSQVLGVEKLFF
cdr3_nt: TGCGCCAGCAGCCAAGTCTTGGGGGTCGAAAAACTGTTTTTT

v_call: TRBV13
j_call: TRBJ2-1
d_call: -
clone_size: -
cdr3_aa: CASSSWAGAGASYNEQFF
cdr3_nt: TGTGCCAGCAGCTCCTGGGCTGGGGCGGGGGCCTCCTACAATGAGCAGTTCTTC

v_call: TRBV28
j_call: TRBJ1-2
d_call: -
clone_size: -
cdr3_aa: CASRHRGDGYTF
cdr3_nt: TGTGCCAGCAGACACCGGGGTGATGGCTACACCTTC

v_call: TRBV28
j_call: TRBJ2-1
d_call: -
clone_size: -
cdr3_aa: CASSLSAGHEQFF
cdr3_nt: TGTGCCAGCAGTTTATCGGCAGGGCATGAGCAGTTCTTC

v_call: TRBV20-1
j_call: TRBJ1-2
d_call: -
clone_size: -
cdr3_aa: CSASRQAGYTF
cdr3_nt: TGCAGTGCTAGCCGGCAGGCTGGCTACACCTTC

v_call: TRBV5-1
j_call: TRBJ2-1
d_call: -
clone_size: -
cdr3_aa: CASSKDGGAYNEQFF
cdr3_nt: TGCGCCAGCAGCAAGGACGGAGGAGCTTACAATGAGCAGTTCTTC

v_call: TRBV29-1
j_call: TRBJ1-2
d_call: -
clone_size: -
cdr3_aa: CSVGGTGIPNYGYTF
cdr3_nt: TGCAGCGTTGGGGGTACAGGGATCCCTAACTATGGCTACACCTTC

v_call: TRBV2
j_call: TRBJ1-2
d_call: TRBD1
clone_size: -
cdr3_aa: CASRGDRGANYGYTF
cdr3_nt: TGTGCCAGCAGGGGGGACAGGGGGGCTAACTATGGCTACACCTTC

v_call: TRBV19
j_call: TRBJ2-3
d_call: TRBD2
clone_size: -
cdr3_aa: CASSILAGGASTDTQYF
cdr3_nt: TGTGCCAGTAGTATCCTAGCGGGGGGTGCTAGCACAGATACGCAGTATTTT

v_call: TRBV6-5
j_call: TRBJ2-7
d_call: TRBD2
clone_size: once
cdr3_aa: CASSFPFSGRPTIHYF
cdr3_nt: TGTGCCAGCAGTTTCCCCTTCAGCGGGAGACCCACCATTCATTACTTC

v_call: TRBV18
j_call: TRBJ1-1
d_call: -
clone_size: -
cdr3_aa: CASSPFDTEAFF
cdr3_nt: TGTGCCAGCTCACCTTTCGACACTGAAGCTTTCTTT

v_call: TRBV6-1
j_call: TRBJ1-2
d_call: TRBD1
clone_size: -
cdr3_aa: CASSENRGRGYKGYTF
cdr3_nt: TGTGCCAGCAGCGAAAACAGGGGGCGAGGGTATAAAGGCTACACCTTC

v_call: TRBV6-5
j_call: TRBJ1-2
d_call: -
clone_size: once
cdr3_aa: CASSYSRGNNYGYTF
cdr3_nt: TGTGCCAGCAGTTACTCAAGGGGGAATAACTATGGCTACACCTTC

v_call: TRBV3-1/TRBV3-2
j_call: TRBJ1-4
d_call: -
clone_size: -
cdr3_aa: CASTRGSRTNEKLFF
cdr3_nt: TGTGCCAGCACCAGAGGGTCTCGGACTAATGAAAAACTGTTTTTT

v_call: TRBV6-5
j_call: TRBJ1-6
d_call: -
clone_size: -
cdr3_aa: CASREGSYNSPLHF
cdr3_nt: TGTGCCAGCAGGGAGGGCTCCTATAATTCACCCCTCCACTTT

v_call: TRBV6-2/TRBV6-3
j_call: TRBJ2-7
d_call: -
clone_size: -
cdr3_aa: CASSYSVTDLTRADYEQYF
cdr3_nt: TGTGCCAGCAGTTACTCCGTGACAGACCTTACCCGGGCGGATTACGAGCAGTACTTC

v_call: TRBV6-5
j_call: TRBJ2-3
d_call: TRBD2
clone_size: -
cdr3_aa: CASSRRGGWTDTQYF
cdr3_nt: TGTGCCAGCAGTCGACGCGGGGGGTGGACAGATACGCAGTATTTT

v_call: TRBV5-4
j_call: TRBJ2-3
d_call: TRBD2
clone_size: few
cdr3_aa: CASSPLAGVQGTQYF
cdr3_nt: TGTGCCAGCAGCCCGTTAGCGGGGGTGCAAGGTACGCAGTATTTT

v_call: TRBV3-1/TRBV3-2
j_call: TRBJ1-2
d_call: TRBD1
clone_size: -
cdr3_aa: CASSPRGRLANYGYTF
cdr3_nt: TGTGCCAGCAGCCCCAGGGGGCGACTAGCTAACTATGGCTACACCTTC

v_call: TRBV27
j_call: TRBJ1-6
d_call: -
clone_size: -
cdr3_aa: CASSSSRDSPLHF
cdr3_nt: TGTGCCAGCAGTTCGTCAAGGGATTCACCCCTCCACTTT

v_call: TRBV19
j_call: TRBJ2-7
d_call: -
clone_size: -
cdr3_aa: CASRLTGSSYEQYF
cdr3_nt: TGTGCCAGTCGTTTAACCGGGAGCTCCTACGAGCAGTACTTC

v_call: TRBV27
j_call: TRBJ2-2
d_call: -
clone_size: -
cdr3_aa: CATRGDTMNTGELFF
cdr3_nt: TGTGCCACCCGGGGAGACACGATGAACACCGGGGAGCTGTTTTTT

v_call: TRBV19
j_call: TRBJ1-3
d_call: -
clone_size: -
cdr3_aa: CASSADRFAPGNTIYF
cdr3_nt: TGTGCCAGTAGTGCCGACAGGTTCGCGCCTGGAAACACCATATATTTT

v_call: TRBV3-1/TRBV3-2
j_call: TRBJ1-4
d_call: -
clone_size: -
cdr3_aa: CASSQNRNEKLFF
cdr3_nt: TGTGCCAGCAGCCAAAACCGGAATGAAAAACTGTTTTTT

v_call: TRBV5-8
j_call: TRBJ2-3
d_call: -
clone_size: -
cdr3_aa: CAIPLLGAPSTDTQYF
cdr3_nt: TGTGCCATCCCCCTTCTCGGGGCACCTAGCACAGATACGCAGTATTTT

v_call: TRBV27
j_call: TRBJ1-4
d_call: -
clone_size: -
cdr3_aa: CASSFAGQPNEKLFF
cdr3_nt: TGTGCCAGCAGTTTCGCTGGACAGCCCAATGAAAAACTGTTTTTT

v_call: TRBV12-3/TRBV12-4
j_call: TRBJ1-1
d_call: TRBD1
clone_size: once
cdr3_aa: CASLTGGNTEAFF
cdr3_nt: TGTGCCAGCCTAACAGGGGGTAACACTGAAGCTTTCTTT

v_call: TRBV5-6
j_call: TRBJ2-7
d_call: TRBD1
clone_size: few
cdr3_aa: CASSSIDRDAYEQYF
cdr3_nt: TGTGCCAGCAGCTCAATAGACAGGGATGCCTACGAGCAGTACTTC

v_call: TRBV19
j_call: TRBJ1-1
d_call: TRBD1
clone_size: few
cdr3_aa: CASSLDRGSTEAFF
cdr3_nt: TGTGCCAGTAGTCTCGACAGGGGGAGCACTGAAGCTTTCTTT

v_call: TRBV5-4
j_call: TRBJ1-1
d_call: TRBD1
clone_size: -
cdr3_aa: CASSLWDRGVHTEAFF
cdr3_nt: TGTGCCAGCAGCCTCTGGGACAGGGGTGTGCACACTGAAGCTTTCTTT

v_call: TRBV12-3/TRBV12-4
j_call: TRBJ2-7
d_call: -
clone_size: -
cdr3_aa: CASSFMGTSEQYF
cdr3_nt: TGTGCCAGCAGTTTCATGGGAACCTCCGAGCAGTACTTC

v_call: TRBV19
j_call: TRBJ2-2
d_call: -
clone_size: -
cdr3_aa: CASRDTREAGELFF
cdr3_nt: TGTGCCAGTAGAGATACCAGGGAGGCCGGGGAGCTGTTTTTT

v_call: TRBV23-1
j_call: TRBJ2-7
d_call: TRBD1
clone_size: -
cdr3_aa: CAITSGQGVYEQYF
cdr3_nt: TGCGCCATCACGTCGGGACAGGGTGTCTACGAGCAGTACTTC

v_call: TRBV4-1
j_call: TRBJ2-1
d_call: TRBD2
clone_size: -
cdr3_aa: CASSQETGLAGYNEQFF
cdr3_nt: TGCGCCAGCAGCCAAGAAACAGGACTAGCGGGATACAATGAGCAGTTCTTC

v_call: TRBV6-5
j_call: TRBJ1-5
d_call: TRBD1
clone_size: -
cdr3_aa: CASRSTGTSNQPQHF
cdr3_nt: TGTGCCAGCAGATCGACAGGGACCAGCAATCAGCCCCAGCATTTT

v_call: TRBV7-9
j_call: TRBJ2-2
d_call: TRBD2
clone_size: -
cdr3_aa: CASSARTSGRTGELFF
cdr3_nt: TGTGCCAGCAGCGCGCGGACTAGCGGGAGAACCGGGGAGCTGTTTTTT

v_call: TRBV13
j_call: TRBJ2-4
d_call: -
clone_size: -
cdr3_aa: CASSSYGVAKNIQYF
cdr3_nt: TGTGCCAGCAGCTCGTACGGGGTAGCCAAAAACATTCAGTACTTC

v_call: TRBV3-1/TRBV3-2
j_call: TRBJ1-6
d_call: TRBD1
clone_size: -
cdr3_aa: CASSQRDRVSPLHF
cdr3_nt: TGTGCCAGCAGCCAACGGGACAGGGTCTCACCCCTCCACTTT

v_call: TRBV30
j_call: TRBJ1-2
d_call: -
clone_size: few
cdr3_aa: CAWTSGGRGYTF
cdr3_nt: TGTGCCTGGACCTCAGGAGGGAGAGGCTACACCTTC

v_call: TRBV28
j_call: TRBJ2-1
d_call: TRBD2
clone_size: -
cdr3_aa: CASSTPAGGPNEQFF
cdr3_nt: TGTGCCAGCAGTACACCGGCGGGAGGGCCTAATGAGCAGTTCTTC

v_call: TRBV5-1
j_call: TRBJ1-2
d_call: -
clone_size: -
cdr3_aa: CASSLAASVGYTF
cdr3_nt: TGCGCCAGCAGCTTGGCGGCATCGGTAGGCTACACCTTC

v_call: TRBV28
j_call: TRBJ1-5
d_call: -
clone_size: -
cdr3_aa: CASSLYQLGDQPQHF
cdr3_nt: TGTGCCAGCAGTTTATATCAGTTGGGGGATCAGCCCCAGCATTTT

v_call: TRBV28
j_call: TRBJ2-7
d_call: -
clone_size: -
cdr3_aa: CASSLLGALKSYEQYF
cdr3_nt: TGTGCCAGCAGTTTATTGGGGGCCCTCAAAAGCTACGAGCAGTACTTC

v_call: TRBV2
j_call: TRBJ1-5
d_call: -
clone_size: -
cdr3_aa: CASSAPMILGYQPQHF
cdr3_nt: TGTGCCAGCAGTGCCCCTATGATTTTGGGGTACCAGCCCCAGCATTTT

v_call: TRBV5-1
j_call: TRBJ2-1
d_call: TRBD1
clone_size: -
cdr3_aa: CASTGTGGYNEQFF
cdr3_nt: TGCGCCAGCACCGGGACAGGGGGCTACAATGAGCAGTTCTTC

v_call: TRBV19
j_call: TRBJ1-1
d_call: TRBD1
clone_size: -
cdr3_aa: CASSIIADRVYTEAFF
cdr3_nt: TGTGCCAGTAGTATTATAGCCGACAGGGTATATACTGAAGCTTTCTTT

v_call: TRBV27
j_call: TRBJ2-2
d_call: -
clone_size: -
cdr3_aa: CASSLYTGELFF
cdr3_nt: TGTGCCAGCAGTCTGTACACGGGGGAGCTGTTTTTT